Reported below is one TCR beta chain. The table came from immunoSEQ multiplex PCR; TCRdb's copy has only in-frame clones and leaves some out. The data show 70,000 or so clones, just under 90% seen once. These data originate in a study of control samples from healthy donors and cancer patients. This CDR3 is built from 15 residues. Germline CDR1 KGHSH, CDR2 LQKENI. V lost 4 bases and J lost 5; bases outside the gene matches: 6. This TCR came from a man between 60 and 75 years old with lung cancer. J is TRBJ2-4 and V is TRBV18; 9 bases fit TRBD1. Sample: PBMCs. CDR3 in amino acids: CASSRATGGQNIQYF. The CDR3 region has the DNA TGTGCCAGCTCACGCGCGACAGGGGGACAAAACATTCAGTACTTC.